This T cell receptor (beta chain) was captured by sequencing in a study of radiotherapy plus CTLA-4 blockade in lung cancer. Germline V gene sequence: CDR1 LNHNV, CDR2 YYDKDF (reference sequence). The CDR3 has 13 residues. The germline V and J ends were trimmed by 4 bases and 4 bases, with 10 bases remaining between them. Libraries were prepared by immunoSEQ multiplex PCR; TCRdb keeps only in-frame clonotypes and omits some of them. The data contain 95,000 to 150,000 clones, 90% of them seen just once; the ten biggest clones take up more than 6.5%. The V and J genes are TRBV15 and TRBJ2-5; D is possibly TRBD1 or TRBD2 (5 bases each). The sample consisted of peripheral blood, taken from a patient treated with radiotherapy plus ipilimumab. The sequence came from a human donor with non-small cell lung cancer that progressed on radiotherapy plus ipilimumab. The CDR3 DNA is TGTGCCACCAGCAAGGGGAGTTTAGAGACCCAGTACTTC. It yields the protein CATSKGSLETQYF.